Here is one T cell receptor (beta chain) with its context. This specimen belongs to a study of shared clonotypes between healthy human individuals. The CDR3 length is 14 residues. V dropped 1 base and J dropped 2 bases, with 9 bases sitting between them. Germline V gene sequence: CDR1 SGHVS, CDR2 FQNEAQ. TCRdb keeps only in-frame clones here, not all; method: immunoSEQ multiplex PCR. The table records some 2 million clones, about 95% of them present only once. As defined, naive CD8 cells were CD45RO-negative and positively selected for CCR7, with terminally differentiated effector memory CD45RA+ cells excluded.

The receptor's source is a man between 18 and 35 years old in good health. This chain joins TRBV7-8 and TRBJ2-7, with unresolved D. Sequencing used naive CD8+ T cells sorted from blood. The CDR3 sequence: CASSLGHGTYEQYF. The CDR3 region has the DNA TGTGCCAGCAGCTTAGGGCACGGAACCTACGAGCAGTACTTC.